The sample holds many counts of the clone carrying this TCR beta chain. V lost 2 bases to trimming and J lost 8 bases; unmatched junction nucleotides: 5. The CDR3 is 13 residues long. Germline V lookup: CDR1 SEHNR, CDR2 FQNEAQ (reference sequence). The sample belongs to a study of T cells in Graves' hyperthyroidism and ophthalmopathy. RNA transcripts provided the source from which TCR beta CDR3 regions were amplified. The HTBI primer set served for first-round RT-PCR of the TCR CDR3. Via MiXCR, TCRdb re-called the multiplex PCR reads, giving one row per CDR3 protein. The sample has 600,000 to 700,000 distinct CDR3 sequences, about 15% seen once.

This chain connects TRBV7-9 to TRBJ1-2; 7 nucleotides line up with TRBD1. This clonotype originated in a woman aged 40 to 49 with Graves' ophthalmopathy. The sequencing input was blood. DNA of the CDR3: TGTGCCAGCAGCTTATTTCAGGGGGACGGCTACACCTTC. Its translation is CASSLFQGDGYTF.